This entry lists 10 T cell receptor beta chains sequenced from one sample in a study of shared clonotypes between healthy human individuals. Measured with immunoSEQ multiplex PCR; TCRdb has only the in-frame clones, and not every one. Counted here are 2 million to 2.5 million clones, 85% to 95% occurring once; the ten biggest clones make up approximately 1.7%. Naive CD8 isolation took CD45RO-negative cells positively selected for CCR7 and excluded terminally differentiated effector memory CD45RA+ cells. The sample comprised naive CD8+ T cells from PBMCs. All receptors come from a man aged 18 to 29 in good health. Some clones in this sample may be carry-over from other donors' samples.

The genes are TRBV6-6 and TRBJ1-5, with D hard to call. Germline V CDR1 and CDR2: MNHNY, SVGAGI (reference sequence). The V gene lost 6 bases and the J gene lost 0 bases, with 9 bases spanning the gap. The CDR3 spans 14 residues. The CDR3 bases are TGTGCCAGCAGCCCCATATATAGCAATCAGCCCCAGCATTTT. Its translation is CASSPIYSNQPQHF.

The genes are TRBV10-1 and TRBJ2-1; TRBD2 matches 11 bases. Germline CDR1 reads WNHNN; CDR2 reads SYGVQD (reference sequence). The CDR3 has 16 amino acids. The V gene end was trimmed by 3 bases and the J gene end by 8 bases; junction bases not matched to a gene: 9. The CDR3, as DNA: TGCGCCAGCAGTGACCCCGGGACTAGCGGATCTGATGAGCAGTTCTTC. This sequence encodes CASSDPGTSGSDEQFF.

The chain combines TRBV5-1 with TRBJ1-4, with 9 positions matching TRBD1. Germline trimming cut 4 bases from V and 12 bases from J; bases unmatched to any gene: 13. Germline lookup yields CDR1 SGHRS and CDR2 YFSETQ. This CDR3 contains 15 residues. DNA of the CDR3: TGCGCCAGCAGCAGCCGGGACAGGGTGTCGGAGGAACTGTTTTTT. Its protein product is CASSSRDRVSEELFF.

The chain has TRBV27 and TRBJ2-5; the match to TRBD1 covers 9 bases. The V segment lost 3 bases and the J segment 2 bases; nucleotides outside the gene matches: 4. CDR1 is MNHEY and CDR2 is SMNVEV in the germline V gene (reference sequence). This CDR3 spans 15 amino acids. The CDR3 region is CASSLNRGQQETQYF. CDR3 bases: TGTGCCAGCAGTTTGAACAGGGGGCAACAAGAGACCCAGTACTTC.

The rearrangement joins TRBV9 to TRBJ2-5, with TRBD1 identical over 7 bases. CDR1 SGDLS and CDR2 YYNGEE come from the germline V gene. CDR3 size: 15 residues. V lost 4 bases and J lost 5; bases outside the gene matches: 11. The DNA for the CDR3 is TGTGCCAGCAGCCCCCGACAGGGTTTGCGGGAGACCCAGTACTTC. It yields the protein CASSPRQGLRETQYF.

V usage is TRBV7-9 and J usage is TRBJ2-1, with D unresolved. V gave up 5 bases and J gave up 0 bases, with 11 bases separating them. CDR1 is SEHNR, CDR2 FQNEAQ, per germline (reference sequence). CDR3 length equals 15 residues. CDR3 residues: CASSAGGSSYNEQFF. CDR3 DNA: TGTGCCAGCAGCGCCGGTGGGTCCTCCTACAATGAGCAGTTCTTC.

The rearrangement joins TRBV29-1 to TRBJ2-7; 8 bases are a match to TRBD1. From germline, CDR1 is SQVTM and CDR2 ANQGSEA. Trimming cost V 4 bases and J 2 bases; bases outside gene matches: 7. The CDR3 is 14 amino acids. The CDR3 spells CSVVPPQGAYEQYF. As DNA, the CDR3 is TGCAGCGTTGTACCACCACAGGGGGCCTACGAGCAGTACTTC.

CDR3 bases: TGTGCCAGCAGCTCTAGCGGGAGCCACGAGCAGTACTTC. Protein: CASSSSGSHEQYF. This sequence joins TRBV7-9 and TRBJ2-7; 10 bases are a match to TRBD2. V dropped 4 bases and J dropped 5; count of bases not matched to a gene: 2. CDR1 is SEHNR, CDR2 FQNEAQ, per germline (reference sequence). There are 13 residues in the CDR3. The full variable domain, its missing parts supplied by reference TRBV7-9 and TRBJ2-7, is DTGVSQNPRHKITKRGQNVTFRCDPISEHNRLYWYRQTLGQGPEFLTYFQNEAQLEKSRLLSDRFSAERPKGSFSTLEIQRTEQGDSAMYLCASSSSGSHEQYFGPGTRLTVT.

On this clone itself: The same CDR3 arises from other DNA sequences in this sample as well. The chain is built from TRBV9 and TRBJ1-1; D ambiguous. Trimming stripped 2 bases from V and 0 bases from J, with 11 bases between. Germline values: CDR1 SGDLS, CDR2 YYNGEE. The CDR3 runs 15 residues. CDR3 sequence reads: CASSVAGSMNTEAFF. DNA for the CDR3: TGTGCCAGCAGCGTGGCGGGGTCCATGAACACTGAAGCTTTCTTT.

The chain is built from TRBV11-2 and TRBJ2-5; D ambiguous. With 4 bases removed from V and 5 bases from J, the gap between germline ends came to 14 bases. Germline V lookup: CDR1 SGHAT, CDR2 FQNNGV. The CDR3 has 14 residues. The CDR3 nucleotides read TGTGCCAGCAGCTCCACAAGTAGAGCGGAGACCCAGTACTTC. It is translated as CASSSTSRAETQYF. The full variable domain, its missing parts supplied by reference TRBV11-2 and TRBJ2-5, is EAGVAQSPRYKIIEKRQSVAFWCNPISGHATLYWYQQILGQGPKLLIQFQNNGVVDDSQLPKDRFSAERLKGVDSTLKIQPAKLEDSAVYLCASSSTSRAETQYFGPGTRLLVL.